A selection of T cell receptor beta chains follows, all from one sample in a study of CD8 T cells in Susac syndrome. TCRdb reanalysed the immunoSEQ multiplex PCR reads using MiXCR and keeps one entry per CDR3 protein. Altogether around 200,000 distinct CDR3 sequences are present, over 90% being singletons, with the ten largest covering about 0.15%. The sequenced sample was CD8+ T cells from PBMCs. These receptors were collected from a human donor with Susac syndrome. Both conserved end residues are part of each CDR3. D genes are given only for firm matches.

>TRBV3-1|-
CASSQLYEQYF
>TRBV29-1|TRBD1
CSVGQGNTEAFF
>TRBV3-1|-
CASSQDSAPRPYNEQFF
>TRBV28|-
CASSFETLNTEAFF
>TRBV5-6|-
CASSLALLGAGGYTF
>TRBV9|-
CASSVTDSGGLNTIYF
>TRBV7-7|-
CASSFNGGTQETQYF
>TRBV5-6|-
CASSFMTEHMNTEAFF
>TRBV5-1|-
CASAPYTGELFF
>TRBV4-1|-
CASSPLGGSGEKLFF
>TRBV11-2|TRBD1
CASSSTGADTQYF
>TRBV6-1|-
CASRRRDLPYEQYF
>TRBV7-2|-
CASSWTSTDTQYF
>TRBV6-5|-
CASSLRGGPEAFF
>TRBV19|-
CASSLAFTYNEQFF
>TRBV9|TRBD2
CASSVTAGEVYEQYF
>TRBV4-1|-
CASSPGALGTDTQYF
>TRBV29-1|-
CSVGGWGRNTGELFF
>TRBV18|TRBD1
CASSPLGQFSYEQYF
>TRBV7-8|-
CASSPRQELNYGYTF
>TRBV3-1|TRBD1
CASSQSDRGQPQHF
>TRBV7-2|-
CASSFLAPNRDQPQHF
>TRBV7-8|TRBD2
CASRQNSGRTYEQYF
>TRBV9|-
CASSVLGSDTQYF
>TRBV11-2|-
CASSRQDTGELFF
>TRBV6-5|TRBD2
CASSNPGLAQETQYF
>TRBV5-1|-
CASSLGMEGPDTEAFF
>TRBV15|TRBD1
CATAGQGAAEQFF
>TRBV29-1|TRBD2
CSVGGEDFQETQYF
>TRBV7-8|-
CASSLADAHYEQYF